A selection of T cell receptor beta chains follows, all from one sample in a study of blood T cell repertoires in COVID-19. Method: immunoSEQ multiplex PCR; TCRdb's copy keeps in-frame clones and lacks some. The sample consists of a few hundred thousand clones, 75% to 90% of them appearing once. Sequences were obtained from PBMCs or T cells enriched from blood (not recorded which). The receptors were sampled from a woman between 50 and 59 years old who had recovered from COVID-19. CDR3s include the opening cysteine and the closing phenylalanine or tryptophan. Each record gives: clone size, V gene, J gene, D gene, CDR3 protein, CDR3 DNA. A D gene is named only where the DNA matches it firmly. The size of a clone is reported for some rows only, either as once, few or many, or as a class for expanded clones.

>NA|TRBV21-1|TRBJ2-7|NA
CASSKGKREDITTRREQYF
TGTGCCAGCAGCAAAGGGAAGCGGGAGGACATAACGACTCGCCGCGAGCAGTACTTC
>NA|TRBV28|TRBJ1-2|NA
CASSPWRAGYGYTF
TGTGCCAGCAGTCCGTGGCGAGCGGGCTATGGCTACACCTTC
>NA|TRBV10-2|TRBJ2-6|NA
CASSIDSAGANVLTF
TGCGCCAGCAGTATTGACAGTGCCGGGGCCAACGTCCTGACTTTC
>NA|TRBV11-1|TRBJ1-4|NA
CASSLGLGLSNEKLFF
TGTGCCAGCAGCTTAGGCCTCGGACTCTCTAATGAAAAACTGTTTTTT
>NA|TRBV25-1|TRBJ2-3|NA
CASSEYPGSVTDTQYF
TGTGCCAGCAGTGAATACCCCGGGAGCGTCACAGATACGCAGTATTTT
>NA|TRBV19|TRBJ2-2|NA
CASSITGYTGELFF
TGTGCCAGTAGTATTACAGGATACACCGGGGAGCTGTTTTTT
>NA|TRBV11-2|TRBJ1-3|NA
CASSHPRRSSGNTIYF
TGTGCCAGCAGCCACCCTAGGAGGTCCTCTGGAAACACCATATATTTT
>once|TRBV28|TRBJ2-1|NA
CASSNNGRSNEQFF
TGTGCCAGCAGTAACAATGGCAGGTCCAATGAGCAGTTCTTC
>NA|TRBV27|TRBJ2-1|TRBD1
CASSPTGTGHEQFF
TGTGCCAGCAGTCCCACCGGGACAGGGCATGAGCAGTTCTTC
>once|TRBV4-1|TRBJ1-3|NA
CASSHPPRALNTIYF
TGCGCCAGCAGCCATCCCCCCAGGGCCTTAAACACCATATATTTT